This T cell receptor beta chain was identified during a study of blood T cell dynamics during melanoma immunotherapy (TCRdb year 2020). Study-level background: Patients had metastatic melanoma and received first-line pembrolizumab or nivolumab plus ipilimumab as standard of care in the United Kingdom. To find early correlates of response, peripheral T cell receptor repertoires were profiled in metastatic melanoma patients before and after one cycle of checkpoint inhibitor therapy. A training cohort was formed from consecutive patients, and a further independent group of patients from the same centre was pooled into an external validation set.

The CDR3 holds 13 amino acids from the cysteine to the phenylalanine. Solely the CDR3 DNA is kept, with 39 bases framed from the first base. CDR1 and CDR2 are drawn from the germline V gene: SGHDN, FVKESK. The junction carries 4 bases between V and J, which are trimmed by 0 bases and 2 bases respectively. Note on this clone: The antigen it binds to is not known. Per-base quality was not reported, and no clone a single base away is much larger than it.

Broad study findings and their caveats: A bifurcated reorganization of the PBMC repertoire at W3, with increased clonality or increased diversity, was observed in patients who later achieved disease control, unlike in progressors. The relatively small sample size was acknowledged as something that could potentially limit how far the results can be generalized. Whether the T cell clones behind the repertoire changes were melanoma-specific or instead reflected general immune activation was something the study could not determine.

The time point label on this specimen signifies: week 3, after first cycle of checkpoint inhibitor. Blood samples were taken before treatment (T0) and at week 3 (W3), following the first cycle of checkpoint blockade. Except for two patients with rapid clinical progression, response was assessed 12 weeks after the first infusion by RECIST 1.1; disease control meant complete response, partial response or stable disease. Patients with prior systemic cancer treatment, concomitant immunosuppressant therapy or synchronous other active malignancies were excluded. Both bulk PBMC and plasma cell-free DNA were sequenced for TCR beta so that circulating cells and T cell turnover could be tracked. Lymphoprep and SepMate tubes were used to isolate PBMC from blood, and red cell lysis was then performed. QIAamp DNA Blood Mini kits were used to extract DNA from both PBMC and sorted T cell subsets. Every bulk PBMC sample was loaded with the same fixed amount of 350 to 450 ng of DNA. TCR beta CDR3 sequences were amplified from genomic DNA with the immunoSEQ TCRb Assay kit following manufacturer instructions. The KAPA Library Quantification Kit for Illumina platforms was used to quantify pooled libraries by qPCR. Pooled libraries were clustered at 0.6-1.1 pM and sequenced on an Illumina NextSeq 500. Regarding the original processing steps: Analysis of the TCR data relied on immunoSEQ ANALYZER and the R LymphoSeq package. A rearrangement efficiency score was calculated as productive divided by the sum of productive and non-productive CDR3 sequences. Clonality was measured with the Gini coefficient and diversity with the Renyi index at alpha=1, and both measures were compared pairwise between timepoints within each patient. In LymphoSeq, clonal relatedness was computed using an edit distance of 3, and repertoire similarity was computed using the Bhattacharyya coefficient. To classify response, a linear discriminant analysis based on week-3 changes in clonality and diversity was built using the R MASS and caret packages. TCRdb re-hosts the immuneACCESS table, in-frame sequences only. Its copies lack some clones; in the studies checked, an unresolved V gene accounts for under half of them, and the cause for the rest is not known. From that table come the V and J calls and clone size; the DNA was used to work out D and trimming. Counted in this sample were more than 9,000 clones; about 90% of them appeared once. The leading ten clones occupy 6% to 8% of the sample.

The chain is assembled from TRBV14 and TRBJ1-2, with an unclear D gene assignment. The TCR was taken from a human donor with melanoma. The sample in question was blood, obtained from a patient treated with checkpoint blockade. The CDR3 reads CASSQDINYGYTF. In nucleotides, the sequence is TGTGCCAGCAGCCAAGACATCAACTATGGCTACACCTTC.